These 27 T cell receptor beta chains came from one sample sequenced in a study of CD8+CD57+ T cells in acquired aplastic anemia (dated by TCRdb to between 2017 and 2018). Expansion of CD8+CD57+ cells had been shown by flow cytometry in the patients chosen for sequencing. TCRdb shows the sequencer as Illumina HiSeq 2000. Profiling of TCR beta VDJ combinations and CDR3 sequences used genomic DNA as the template. TCRdb's own reprocessing of the public reads used fastp at Q25 and MiXCR and kept productive beta chains. Under each unique CDR3 protein, matching rows form one entry showing the most common genes and DNA. The sample table shows 150,000 or so distinct CDR3 sequences, and roughly 50% are seen once. The ten largest clones represent 3.2% of the sample. The sample consisted of sorted CD4+, CD8+, or CD8+CD57+ T cells (not recorded which) from PBMCs. These receptor sequences come from a human donor with aplastic anemia.

This clonotype showed up many times. The chain uses TRBV5-1 and TRBJ1-1, with D perhaps matching TRBD1 (5 bases). CDR3 length equals 14 residues. The V end lost 2 bases, the J end lost 1 base, and 9 bases lay between the germline ends. Germline CDR1 reads SGHRS; CDR2 reads YFSETQ. The CDR3 DNA reads TGCGCCAGCAGCTTTCAAACAGGGAACACTGAAGCTTTCTTT. This sequence encodes CASSFQTGNTEAFF.

This clonotype was detected once. CDR3 nucleotides: TGTGCCAGCAGTCGGGTCGTGAACACTGAAGCTTTCTTT. Residues: CASSRVVNTEAFF. The rearrangement uses TRBV2 and TRBJ1-1; D unresolved. V shed 5 bases and J shed 0 bases, with 7 bases lying between them. CDR1 SNHLY and CDR2 FYNNEI come from the germline V gene. The CDR3 has 13 residues.

The chain uses TRBV7-2 and TRBJ2-5; the D is unclear. CDR1 and CDR2 from the germline V gene are SGHTA and FQGNSA. V was clipped by 9 bases and J by 5 bases, with 7 bases between them. This CDR3 has 10 residues. The CDR3 DNA reads TGTGCCAGTGGGTCGGAGACCCAGTACTTC. As protein: CASGSETQYF.

J is TRBJ2-7 and V is TRBV25-1; 7 bases map to TRBD2. J lost 2 bases, V lost 2 bases, and 9 bases had no gene match. The CDR3 runs 16 residues. CDR1 is MGHDK and CDR2 is SYGVNS in the germline V gene. The chain's CDR3 is CASSERGTNPTYEQYF. DNA for the CDR3: TGTGCCAGCAGTGAAAGAGGGACTAACCCGACCTACGAGCAGTACTTC.

This clonotype has ten or more counts. V usage is TRBV29-1 and J usage is TRBJ1-4, with unresolved D. Germline V lookup: CDR1 SQVTM, CDR2 ANQGSEA. This CDR3 region has 11 residues. The ends were cut back, 3 bases at V and 13 bases at J, with 12 bases in the middle. CDR3 sequence: CSVERVGTLFF. The DNA of the CDR3 is TGCAGCGTTGAGAGAGTTGGAACACTGTTTTTT.

This clonotype was seen many times. This chain uses TRBV18 with TRBJ2-5; no reliable D call. CDR3 size: 13 residues. CDR1 KGHSH and CDR2 LQKENI come from the germline V gene. The V end lost 2 bases, the J end lost 1 base, and 5 bases lay between the germline ends. CDR3 region: CASSPNLQETQYF. DNA of the CDR3: TGTGCCAGCTCACCAAACCTCCAAGAGACCCAGTACTTC.

At least ten counts were recorded for this clonotype. V and J are TRBV6-2 or TRBV6-3 and TRBJ2-3; 10 bases align to TRBD1. The CDR3 spans 15 residues. Germline CDR1 is MNHEY and CDR2 is SVGEGT. The junction had 1 base not matched to a gene; V was cut back by 1 base and J by 3 bases. The CDR3 region is CASSYLDRGTDTQYF. As DNA, the CDR3 is TGTGCCAGCAGTTACTTGGACAGGGGGACAGATACGCAGTATTTT.

Comments on this clonotype: A much larger clone sits a single nucleotide away, making a read error possible. CDR3 protein: CAISYQTYPREAFF. CDR3 nucleotide sequence: TGTGCCATCAGTTACCAGACATATCCTCGTGAAGCTTTCTTT. The chain is built from TRBV10-3 and TRBJ1-1; D gene unclear. Between the trimmed V and J ends, which lost 5 bases and 7 bases, there was a span of 17 bases. This CDR3 is 14 amino acids long. The germline V gene encodes CDR1 ENHRY and CDR2 SYGVKD.

This clonotype came up many times. CDR3 region: CASSRGSGNTIYF. DNA for the CDR3: TGTGCCAGCAGCAGGGGTTCTGGAAACACCATATATTTT. V and J are TRBV6-1 and TRBJ1-3; TRBD1 might be the D (6 bases). V was shortened by 6 bases and J by 1 base, with 7 bases between the two germline ends. CDR3 length: 13 residues. The germline V gene has CDR1 MNHNS and CDR2 SASEGT.

As DNA, the CDR3 is TGCAGCGTTGCTCTCTACAGAAGCTATGGCTACACCTTC. This sequence encodes CSVALYRSYGYTF. V usage is TRBV29-1 and J usage is TRBJ1-2; D not resolved. The CDR3 contains 13 residues. Per germline, CDR1 SQVTM and CDR2 ANQGSEA. V lost 4 bases and J 4 bases, leaving 13 bases between the germline ends.

Many counts were recorded for this clonotype. In DNA form, the CDR3 reads TGCGCCAGCAGCAACAGGGAGGCTAATGAAAAACTGTTTTTT. Translation: CASSNREANEKLFF. The rearrangement links TRBV5-1 to TRBJ1-4, with a possible D match to TRBD1 (6 bases). The CDR3 consists of 14 residues. Trimming removed 4 bases from V and 3 bases from J, with 10 bases in between. Per the germline V gene, CDR1 is SGHRS and CDR2 is YFSETQ. The variable domain in full, completed from reference TRBV5-1 and TRBJ1-4, reads KAGVTQTPRYLIKTRGQQVTLSCSPISGHRSVSWYQQTPGQGLQFLFEYFSETQRNKGNFPGRFSGRQFSNSRSEMNVSTLELGDSALYLCASSNREANEKLFFGSGTQLSVL.

This rearrangement joins TRBV10-3 to TRBJ2-5; D could derive from TRBD1 or TRBD2 (6 bases each). CDR3 size: 15 residues. V lost 9 bases and J lost 0, with 17 bases in between. Germline V gene sequence: CDR1 ENHRY, CDR2 SYGVKD. In DNA, the CDR3 is TGTGCCATTTCCGACGGGGGCCGTGACCAAGAGACCCAGTACTTC. It yields the protein CAISDGGRDQETQYF.

This clonotype has a count of ten or more. V and J are TRBV7-2 and TRBJ1-2; D call uncertain. The CDR3 loop spans 14 amino acids. Germline V lookup: CDR1 SGHTA, CDR2 FQGNSA. The V gene lost 3 bases and the J gene lost 4 bases, with 12 bases spanning the gap. The CDR3 DNA is TGTGCCAGCAGCTTCGAAAGGGCACGCTATGGCTACACCTTC. Protein product: CASSFERARYGYTF.

The chain joins TRBV7-2 to TRBJ1-1; possible D gene TRBD1, 5 bases. In germline, CDR1 is SGHTA, CDR2 FQGNSA. The CDR3 extends over 13 amino acids. V dropped 1 base and J dropped 6 bases, with 9 bases sitting between them. The CDR3 loop reads CASSLDRIAEAFF. The CDR3 coding sequence is TGTGCCAGCAGCTTAGACAGGATCGCTGAAGCTTTCTTT.

As concerns this clonotype: A read error may be the cause here, since a much bigger clone is one base away. This rearrangement joins TRBV12-3 or TRBV12-4 to TRBJ1-1; 7 nucleotides agree with TRBD1. The CDR3 has 14 residues. The CDR3, as DNA: TGTGCCAGCAGCTTAGAACAGGGGAACACTGAAGCTTCCTTT. Its protein is CASSLEQGNTEASF.

This chain joins TRBV2 and TRBJ2-5; D is tentatively TRBD1 or TRBD2 (6 bases each). V gave up 4 bases and J gave up 3 bases, with 15 bases separating them. This CDR3 spans 15 amino acids. Germline CDR1 SNHLY, CDR2 FYNNEI. CDR3 residues: CASSVAGHKEETQYF. DNA of the CDR3: TGTGCCAGCAGTGTCGCGGGACACAAAGAAGAGACCCAGTACTTC. The full variable domain, in which reference TRBV2 and TRBJ2-5 provide the parts outside the CDR3, is EPEVTQTPSHQVTQMGQEVILRCVPISNHLYFYWYRQILGQKVEFLVSFYNNEISEKSEIFDDQFSVERPDGSNFTLKIRSTKLEDSAMYFCASSVAGHKEETQYFGPGTRLLVL.

This chain uses TRBV15 with TRBJ1-1; maybe TRBD1 (5 bases). The V gene lost 5 bases and the J gene lost 0 bases, with 10 bases spanning the gap. This CDR3 is 14 amino acids long. Germline V lookup: CDR1 LNHNV, CDR2 YYDKDF (reference sequence). CDR3 in DNA: TGTGCCACCAGCCCGACAGATATGAACACTGAAGCTTTCTTT. Its protein product is CATSPTDMNTEAFF.

This clonotype was picked up many times. The J gene is TRBJ1-3, the V gene TRBV5-1; the D is unclear. The ends were cut back, 0 bases at V and 0 bases at J, with 7 bases in the middle. The length of the CDR3 is 15 residues. CDR1 and CDR2 from the germline V gene are SGHRS and YFSETQ. This CDR3 is CASSLDGSSGNTIYF. The CDR3 bases are TGCGCCAGCAGCTTGGATGGCAGCTCTGGAAACACCATATATTTT. Full variable domain (remainder filled in from reference TRBV5-1 and TRBJ1-3): KAGVTQTPRYLIKTRGQQVTLSCSPISGHRSVSWYQQTPGQGLQFLFEYFSETQRNKGNFPGRFSGRQFSNSRSEMNVSTLELGDSALYLCASSLDGSSGNTIYFGEGSWLTVV.

This clonotype has a handful of counts. V usage is TRBV7-2 and J usage is TRBJ1-1; D not resolved. The germline V gene encodes CDR1 SGHTA and CDR2 FQGNSA. This CDR3 contains 13 residues. V dropped 3 bases and J dropped 4 bases, with 9 bases sitting between them. The CDR3 sequence is CASSLGGSTEAFF. The CDR3 DNA reads as TGTGCCAGCAGCTTGGGCGGGAGCACTGAAGCTTTCTTT.

This chain joins TRBV20-1 and TRBJ1-6; D is possibly TRBD1 (5 bases). V was trimmed by 0 bases and J by 7 bases, leaving 10 bases between them. Germline CDR1 is DFQATT and CDR2 is SNEGSKA (reference sequence). The CDR3 consists of 14 residues. In DNA, the CDR3 is TGCAGTGCTAGAGATGTCAGGGCGAATTCACCCCTCCACTTT. Amino acid sequence: CSARDVRANSPLHF.

This clonotype showed up just a few times. Being one base from a much bigger clone, this may be a read error. This chain joins TRBV6-2 or TRBV6-3 and TRBJ1-6, with D possibly being TRBD1 (6 bases). This CDR3 comprises 15 residues. Germline V gives CDR1 MNHEY, CDR2 SVGEGT. The CDR3 DNA reads as TGTGCCAGCACCGCGACGTCGGGGGGCTTTTCACCCCCCCACTTT. This encodes CASTATSGGFSPPHF.

This clonotype was recorded at least ten times. The rearrangement uses TRBV19 and TRBJ1-6; D not certain. The CDR3 loop spans 15 amino acids. Germline V CDR1 and CDR2: LNHDA, SQIVND (reference sequence). Between the trimmed V and J ends, which lost 1 base and 7 bases, there was a span of 11 bases. CDR3 DNA sequence: TGTGCCAGTAGTATAGCGGCGGACTTCAATTCACCCCTCCACTTT. It encodes CASSIAADFNSPLHF. Drawing the rest from reference TRBV19 and TRBJ1-6, the complete variable domain is DGGITQSPKYLFRKEGQNVTLSCEQNLNHDAMYWYRQDPGQGLRLIYYSQIVNDFQKGDIAEGYSVSREKKESFPLTVTSAQKNPTAFYLCASSIAADFNSPLHFGNGTRLTVT.

Within the sample, this clonotype is medium-sized. The V call is TRBV10-3, the J call TRBJ1-2; D uncertain. The CDR3 contains 11 residues. V was clipped by 7 bases and J by 2 bases, with 5 bases between them. The germline V gene has CDR1 ENHRY and CDR2 SYGVKD. CDR3 amino acids: CAINGNYGYTF. In nucleotides, the CDR3 is TGTGCCATCAATGGGAACTATGGCTACACCTTC.

With regard to this clonotype: This may arise from a read error, as a much more abundant clone is one base away. The CDR3 does not close with the conserved phenylalanine or tryptophan, likely indicating a read error. The chain is built from TRBV11-3 and TRBJ1-2; the match to TRBD1 covers 7 bases. The CDR3 is 15 residues long. Germline values: CDR1 SGHNT, CDR2 YENEEA. The junction had 4 bases not matched to a gene; V was cut back by 1 base and J by 2 bases. Here the CDR3 DNA reads TGTGCCAGCAGCTTAGGCCAACAGGGGAACTATGGCTACACCTCC. This codes for CASSLGQQGNYGYTS.

Regarding this clonotype: An end of the junction differs from the germline gene, which may be a read error. The rearrangement links TRBV29-1 to TRBJ1-5, with 9 bases matching TRBD1. This CDR3 region has 15 residues. The germline CDR1 and CDR2 sequences are SQVTM and ANQGSEA. The CDR3, as DNA: TGCGGCGTTGCGACAGGGGGTGGGACCGATCAGCCCCAGCATTTT. Translated, it gives CGVATGGGTDQPQHF.

The chain has TRBV7-9 and TRBJ1-2; a weak D match, TRBD1 (5 bases). The CDR3 is 13 residues long. V was cut by 5 bases and J by 6 bases, with 13 bases left in between. CDR1 SEHNR and CDR2 FQNEAQ come from the germline V gene (reference sequence). The CDR3 here is CASSRGAEDGYTF. CDR3 nucleotide sequence: TGTGCCAGCAGCCGGGGCGCCGAAGATGGCTACACCTTC.

V and J are TRBV12-3 or TRBV12-4 and TRBJ2-7; no reliable D call. The CDR3 runs to 11 residues. Trimming took 6 bases from V and 4 from J, leaving 7 bases between them. CDR3 DNA: TGTGCCAGCAGCGCGATGTACGAGCAGTACTTC. Its translation: CASSAMYEQYF.